These 4 T cell receptor beta chains share one sample of origin, sequenced in a study of beta chain features in type 1 diabetes. Isolated RNA was reverse transcribed in full, so expressed TCRB transcripts were sequenced. Method: immunoSEQ multiplex PCR; TCRdb's copy keeps in-frame clones and lacks some. The sample lists roughly 250,000 clones, over 9.5% seen once, with approximately 0.03% in the top ten. The sequenced material came from naive CD4+ T cells from blood. The receptors stem from a woman in her late teens or twenties in good health.

The V gene is TRBV5-1, the J gene TRBJ2-5; the match to TRBD2 covers 8 bases. The length of the CDR3 is 17 residues. CDR1 and CDR2 from the germline V gene are SGHRS and YFSETQ. Trimming removed 0 bases from V and 8 bases from J; junction bases left unmatched: 15. CDR3: CASSLGETGTRSGTQYF. CDR3 coding DNA: TGCGCCAGCAGCTTGGGGGAGACCGGGACTAGATCTGGCACCCAGTACTTC.

The rearrangement links TRBV5-5 to TRBJ1-2; D not resolved. V lost 0 bases to trimming and J lost 0 bases, with 12 bases between them. The length of the CDR3 is 16 residues. Looked up from germline, CDR1 is SGHKS and CDR2 is YYEKEE (reference sequence). CDR3 region: CASSLGESSTNYGYTF. For the CDR3, the DNA is TGTGCCAGCAGCTTGGGCGAGAGTTCGACTAACTATGGCTACACCTTC.

The genes are TRBV9 and TRBJ2-4; 7 bases are shared with TRBD2. J gave up 1 base and V 4 bases, and 2 bases lay outside the gene matches. CDR1 SGDLS and CDR2 YYNGEE come from the germline V gene. The CDR3 spans 14 residues. CDR3 nucleotides: TGTGCCAGCAGCCGAGCGGGGGCCAAAAACATTCAGTACTTC. This gives the protein CASSRAGAKNIQYF.

The table lists this clone with a few counts. This rearrangement joins TRBV11-3 to TRBJ2-5; 9 bases map to TRBD1. The V gene's germline CDR1 is SGHNT and CDR2 YENEEA. V was clipped by 5 bases and J by 6 bases; unmatched bases: 4. The CDR3 length is 13 residues. Here the CDR3 DNA reads TGTGCCAGCAGCCACGACAGGGGGAAGACCCAGTACTTC. This gives the protein CASSHDRGKTQYF.